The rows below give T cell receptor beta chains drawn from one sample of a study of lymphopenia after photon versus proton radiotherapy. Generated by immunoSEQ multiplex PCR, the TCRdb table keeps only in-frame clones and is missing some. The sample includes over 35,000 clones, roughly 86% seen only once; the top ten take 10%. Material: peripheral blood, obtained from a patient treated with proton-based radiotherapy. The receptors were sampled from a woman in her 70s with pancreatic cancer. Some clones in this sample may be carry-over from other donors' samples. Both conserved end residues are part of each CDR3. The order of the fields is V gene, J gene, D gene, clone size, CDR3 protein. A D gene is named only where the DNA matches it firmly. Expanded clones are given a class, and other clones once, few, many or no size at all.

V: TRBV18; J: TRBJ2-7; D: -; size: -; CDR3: CASSTTRNHEQYF
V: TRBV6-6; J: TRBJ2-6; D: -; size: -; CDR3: CASSYSISGANVLTF
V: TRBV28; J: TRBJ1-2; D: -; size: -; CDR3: CASSPSIGLYGYTF
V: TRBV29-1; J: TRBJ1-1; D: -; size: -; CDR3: CSVDDSHTEAFF
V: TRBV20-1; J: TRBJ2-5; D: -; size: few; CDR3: CSAQHQETQYF
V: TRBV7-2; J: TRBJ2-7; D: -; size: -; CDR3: CASSRDWPYEQYF
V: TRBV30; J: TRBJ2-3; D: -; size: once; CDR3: CAWSVSGSTDTQYF
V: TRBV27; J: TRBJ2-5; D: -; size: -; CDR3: CASSSRIPGETQYF
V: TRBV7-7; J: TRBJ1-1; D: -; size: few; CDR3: CASSLGRNTEAFF
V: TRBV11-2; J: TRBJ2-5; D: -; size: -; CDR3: CASSLRGGGAQETQYF
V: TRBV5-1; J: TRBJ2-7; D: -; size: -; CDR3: CASSENRDQTYEQYF
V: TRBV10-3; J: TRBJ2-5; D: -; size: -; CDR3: CAISEGLAVIQETQYF
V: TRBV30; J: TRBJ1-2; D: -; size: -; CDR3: CAWSVLAGEGYTF
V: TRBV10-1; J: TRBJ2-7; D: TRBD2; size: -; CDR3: CASSAAREGEQYF
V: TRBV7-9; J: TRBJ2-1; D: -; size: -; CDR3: CASSLASLATSYNEQFF
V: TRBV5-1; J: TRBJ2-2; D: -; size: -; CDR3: CASSLDLNTGELFF
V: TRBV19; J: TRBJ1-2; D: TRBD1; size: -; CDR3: CASHRRGQGDSNYGYTF
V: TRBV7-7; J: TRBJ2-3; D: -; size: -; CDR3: CASSQDLTDTQYF
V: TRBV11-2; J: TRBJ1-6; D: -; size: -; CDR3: CASSFTGILLSPLHF
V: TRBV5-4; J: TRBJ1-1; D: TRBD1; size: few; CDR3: CASSLQGAFRAFF
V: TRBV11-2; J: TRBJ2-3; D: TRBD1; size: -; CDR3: CASSFTGEDTQYF
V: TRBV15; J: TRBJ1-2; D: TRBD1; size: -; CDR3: CATSIGDSNYGYTF
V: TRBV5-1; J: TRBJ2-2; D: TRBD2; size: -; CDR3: CASSLGLAVINTGELFF
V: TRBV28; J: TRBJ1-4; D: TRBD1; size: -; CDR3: CAIRQGAGEKLFF
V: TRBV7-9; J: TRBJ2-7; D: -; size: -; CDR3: CASSPVGWDEQYF
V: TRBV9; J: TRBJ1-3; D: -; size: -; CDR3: CASSVGSPAGSGNTIYF
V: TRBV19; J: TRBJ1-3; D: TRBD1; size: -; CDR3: CASRGQNSGNTIYF
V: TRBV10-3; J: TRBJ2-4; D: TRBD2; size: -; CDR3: CAISEGDYQAKNIQYF
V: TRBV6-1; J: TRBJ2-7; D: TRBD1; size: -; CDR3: CASTGIGQGTYEQYF
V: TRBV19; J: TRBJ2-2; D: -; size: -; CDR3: CASSKDSANTGELFF
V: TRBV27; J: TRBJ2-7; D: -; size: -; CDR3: CASPSYEQYF
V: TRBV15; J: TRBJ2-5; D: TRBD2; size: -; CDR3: CATSPSGGETQYF
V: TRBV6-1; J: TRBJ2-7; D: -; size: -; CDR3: CASSGSIEQYF
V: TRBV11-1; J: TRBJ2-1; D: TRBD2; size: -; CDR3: CASSYRLAGVRNNEQFF
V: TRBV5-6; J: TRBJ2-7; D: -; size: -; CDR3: CASSQTEGLYEQYF
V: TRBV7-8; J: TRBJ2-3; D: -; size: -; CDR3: CASSLQGSSTDTQYF
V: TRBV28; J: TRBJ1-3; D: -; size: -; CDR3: CASSFPWGSSGNTIYF
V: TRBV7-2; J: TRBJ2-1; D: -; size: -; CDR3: CASSPFSGTQFF
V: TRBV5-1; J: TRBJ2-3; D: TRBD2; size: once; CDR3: CASRAGGRNTDTQYF
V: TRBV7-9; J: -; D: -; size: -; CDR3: CASSSGAKYEQYF
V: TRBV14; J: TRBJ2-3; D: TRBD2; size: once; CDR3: CASSRIRLAGGEDTQYF
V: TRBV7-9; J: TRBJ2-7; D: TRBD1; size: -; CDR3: CASSLLGLGQGDLEQYF
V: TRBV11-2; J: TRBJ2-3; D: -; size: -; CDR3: CASSLPPAERDTQYF
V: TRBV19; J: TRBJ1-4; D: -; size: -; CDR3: CASSIRGATNEKLFF
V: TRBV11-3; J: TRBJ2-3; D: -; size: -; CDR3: CASSLGRGSDTQYF
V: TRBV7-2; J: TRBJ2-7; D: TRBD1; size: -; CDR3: CASSLGRSGGQGEQYF
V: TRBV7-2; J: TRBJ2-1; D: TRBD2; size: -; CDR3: CASSLGLAAVNEQFF